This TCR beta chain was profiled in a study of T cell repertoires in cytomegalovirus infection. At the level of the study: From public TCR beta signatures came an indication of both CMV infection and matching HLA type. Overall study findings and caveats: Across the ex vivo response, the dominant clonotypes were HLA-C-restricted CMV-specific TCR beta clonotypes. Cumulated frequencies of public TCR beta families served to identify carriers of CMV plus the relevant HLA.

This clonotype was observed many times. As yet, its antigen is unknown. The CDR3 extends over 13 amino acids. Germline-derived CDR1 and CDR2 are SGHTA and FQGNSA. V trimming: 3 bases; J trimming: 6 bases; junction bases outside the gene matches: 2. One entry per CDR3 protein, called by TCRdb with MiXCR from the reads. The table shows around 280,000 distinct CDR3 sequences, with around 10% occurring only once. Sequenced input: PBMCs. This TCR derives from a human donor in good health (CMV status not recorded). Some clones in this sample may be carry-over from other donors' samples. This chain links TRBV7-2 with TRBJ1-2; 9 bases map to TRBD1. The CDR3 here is CASSFGQGNGYTF. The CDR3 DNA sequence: TGTGCCAGCAGCTTTGGACAGGGGAATGGCTACACCTTC.